This TCR beta chain was profiled in a study of blood T cell repertoires in COVID-19. Study background: Researchers got acute and convalescent COVID-19 samples from the United States, Italy and Spain. PBMCs, B-cell-depleted T cells, or T cells were the source of the cDNA or gDNA that made up the material.

The data were produced by immunoSEQ multiplex PCR, yet TCRdb's version contains in-frame clones alone and is incomplete. The table includes 250,000 to 300,000 clones, 70% to 90% detected once. V lost 0 bases, J lost 8 bases, and 19 bases lay in between. This CDR3 comprises 16 residues. Germline V CDR1 and CDR2: MNHEY, SVGAGI. What was sequenced was peripheral blood. This clonotype originated in a man in his late teens or twenties with active or convalescent COVID-19. V gene TRBV6-5 combines with J gene TRBJ1-2, with D perhaps matching TRBD1 (6 bases). The CDR3: CASSYSLRGNQRGYTF. In DNA form, the CDR3 reads TGTGCCAGCAGTTACTCGCTAAGGGGGAATCAGAGGGGCTACACCTTC.